The T cell receptor beta chain described here comes from a study of vaccination and CD4 T cells after COVID-19. To note about this clonotype: Its matching antigen is unknown.

The CDR3 has 15 amino acids. The germline V gene has CDR1 SQVTM and CDR2 ANQGSEA. The V end was cut by 0 bases, the J end by 6 bases, with 15 bases between. The Oncomine TCR Beta short-read assay was what sequenced the DNA obtained from cultured CD4+ T cells. TCRdb re-called the PCR reads with MiXCR, one entry per CDR3 protein. The sample shows roughly 14,000 distinct CDR3 sequences, around half of them seen only once. Treatment reported: 10-day PBMC culture with coronavirus spike peptide pools or control peptides (ViraFEST assay). The specimen was cultured CD4+ T cells from blood, collected after SARS-CoV-2 vaccination. This chain links TRBV29-1 with TRBJ2-4; perhaps D is TRBD1 or TRBD2 (6 bases each). This receptor was identified in a human donor with COVID-19. The CDR3 here is CSVEEREGGGNIQYF. CDR3 DNA sequence: TGCAGCGTTGAAGAACGAGAGGGGGGCGGAAACATTCAGTACTTC. The variable domain in full, with the rest retrieved from reference TRBV29-1 and TRBJ2-4, is SAVISQKPSRDICQRGTSLTIQCQVDSQVTMMFWYRQQPGQSLTLIATANQGSEATYESGFVIDKFPISRPNLTFSTLTVSNMSPEDSSIYLCSVEEREGGGNIQYFGAGTRLSVL.